The rows below give T cell receptor beta chains drawn from one sample of a study of cytomegalovirus exposure and HLA in healthy donors. Here immunoSEQ multiplex PCR was the method, and the copy in TCRdb shows in-frame clones only, minus some. Found here are 110,000 to 150,000 clones, roughly 70% of them singletons; the top ten hold roughly 2%. Sequencing used PBMCs. These receptors originate from a woman in her fifties or sixties in good health and CMV-seropositive. Each CDR3 is given with its conserved first and last residue. A D gene is named only where the DNA matches it firmly. Where a row states a size, it is once, few, many or the class of an expanded clone; other rows omit it.

NA,TRBJ1-1,TRBV18,TRBD1,TGTGCCAGCTCCCAGGGACAGAGGAACACTGAAGCTTTCTTT,CASSQGQRNTEAFF
NA,TRBJ1-5,TRBV28,TRBD1,TGTGCCAGCCAGACAGGGAACAATCAGCCCCAGCATTTT,CASQTGNNQPQHF
NA,TRBJ2-2,TRBV27,NA,TGTGCCAGCCAGAGTGGGCTTAACACCGGGGAGCTGTTTTTT,CASQSGLNTGELFF
NA,TRBJ2-7,TRBV27,NA,TGTGCCAGCAGTTTCTACGCCGAGACCCCAGGGGAGCAGTACTTC,CASSFYAETPGEQYF
NA,TRBJ2-6,TRBV25-1,TRBD2,TGTGCCAGCAGGGGGACTACTTCCTCTGGGGCCAACGTCCTGACTTTC,CASRGTTSSGANVLTF
NA,TRBJ1-2,TRBV6-5,NA,TGTGCCAGCAGGAAGGACAGACTGAACTATGGCTACACCTTC,CASRKDRLNYGYTF
NA,TRBJ1-5,TRBV30,NA,TGTGCCTGGAGTCCAGGAATTCGTAATCAGCCCCAGCATTTT,CAWSPGIRNQPQHF
few,TRBJ1-1,TRBV7-2,TRBD1,TGTGCCAGCAGCTCGCAGGGGGGCCGCAGGAGTACTGAAGCTTTCTTT,CASSSQGGRRSTEAFF
few,TRBJ2-7,TRBV27,TRBD2,TGTGCCAGCAGTTTACGGTCTAGCGGGAGCAACGAGCAGTACTTC,CASSLRSSGSNEQYF
NA,TRBJ2-1,TRBV27,NA,TGTGCCAGCAGTTTAGCAGACAATGAGCAGTTCTTC,CASSLADNEQFF
NA,TRBJ2-5,TRBV2,TRBD2,TGTGCCAGCAGGGACGGGACTAGCGGGAGTCGGGAGACCCAGTACTTC,CASRDGTSGSRETQYF
NA,TRBJ1-2,TRBV6-1,TRBD1,TGTGCCAGCAGTGGGGACAGGGTTGGCTACACCTTC,CASSGDRVGYTF
NA,TRBJ2-5,TRBV6-4,NA,TGTGCCAGCAGTGACTTAGTGACAGCCGAGACCCAGTACTTC,CASSDLVTAETQYF
few,TRBJ1-3,TRBV11-2,NA,TGTGCCAGCAGCTCCCCCCGCGGACAGTTGACTAACACCATATATTTT,CASSSPRGQLTNTIYF
once,TRBJ2-1,TRBV29-1,NA,TGCAGCGTTGAAGGGGGACTGGGAGCGGTGACCTACAATGAGCAGTTCTTC,CSVEGGLGAVTYNEQFF
NA,TRBJ1-5,TRBV7-2,NA,TGTGCCAGCAGCCTCCAAGGGAGGGGGACTAATCAGCCCCAGCATTTT,CASSLQGRGTNQPQHF
NA,TRBJ1-3,TRBV7-9,NA,TGTGCCAGCAGCGGCGGGGACTCGGGAAACACCATATATTTT,CASSGGDSGNTIYF
NA,TRBJ1-1,TRBV28,NA,TGTGCCAGCTCTAGCAGGGGCCGGACTGAAGCTTTCTTT,CASSSRGRTEAFF